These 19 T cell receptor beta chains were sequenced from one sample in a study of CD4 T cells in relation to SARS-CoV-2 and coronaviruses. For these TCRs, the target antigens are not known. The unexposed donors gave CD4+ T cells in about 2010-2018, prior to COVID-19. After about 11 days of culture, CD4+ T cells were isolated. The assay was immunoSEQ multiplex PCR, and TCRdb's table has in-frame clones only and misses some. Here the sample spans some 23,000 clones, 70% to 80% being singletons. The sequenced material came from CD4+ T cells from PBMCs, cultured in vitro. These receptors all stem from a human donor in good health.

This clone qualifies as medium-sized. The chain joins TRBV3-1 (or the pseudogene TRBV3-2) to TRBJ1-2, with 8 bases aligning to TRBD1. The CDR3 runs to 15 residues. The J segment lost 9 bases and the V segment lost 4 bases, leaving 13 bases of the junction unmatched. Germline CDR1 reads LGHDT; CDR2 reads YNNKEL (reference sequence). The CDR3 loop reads CASSRSGTGPMSYTF. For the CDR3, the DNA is TGTGCCAGCAGCCGATCCGGGACAGGTCCTATGAGCTACACCTTC.

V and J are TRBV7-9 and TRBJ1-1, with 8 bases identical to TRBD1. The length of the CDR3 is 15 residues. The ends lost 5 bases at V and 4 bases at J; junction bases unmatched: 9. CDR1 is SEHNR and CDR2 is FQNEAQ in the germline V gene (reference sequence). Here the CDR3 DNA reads TGTGCCAGCAGCGCCCAGGGGGCCTCCGTCACTGAAGCTTTCTTT. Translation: CASSAQGASVTEAFF.

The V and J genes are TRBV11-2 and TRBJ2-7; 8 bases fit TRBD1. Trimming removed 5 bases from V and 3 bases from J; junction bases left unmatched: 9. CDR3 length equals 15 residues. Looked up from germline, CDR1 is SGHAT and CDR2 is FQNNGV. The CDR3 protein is CASSRAGQGGYEQYF. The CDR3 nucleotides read TGTGCCAGCAGCCGCGCAGGACAGGGAGGCTACGAGCAGTACTTC.

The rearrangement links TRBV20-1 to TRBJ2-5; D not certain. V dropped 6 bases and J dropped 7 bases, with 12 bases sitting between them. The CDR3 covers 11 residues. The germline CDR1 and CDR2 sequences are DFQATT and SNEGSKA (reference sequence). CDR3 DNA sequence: TGCAGTGCGCGGCTGCCTGGGACCCAGTACTTC. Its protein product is CSARLPGTQYF.

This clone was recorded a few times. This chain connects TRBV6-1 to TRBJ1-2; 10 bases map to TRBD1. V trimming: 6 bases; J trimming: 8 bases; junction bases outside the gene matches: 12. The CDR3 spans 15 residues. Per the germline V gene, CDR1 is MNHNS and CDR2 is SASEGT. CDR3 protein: CASSSPGTGDLGYTF. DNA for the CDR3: TGTGCCAGCAGCTCCCCCGGGACAGGGGACCTAGGCTACACCTTC.

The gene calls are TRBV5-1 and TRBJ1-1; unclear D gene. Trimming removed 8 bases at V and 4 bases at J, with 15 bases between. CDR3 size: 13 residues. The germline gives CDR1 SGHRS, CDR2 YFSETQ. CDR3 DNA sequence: TGCGCCAGTAGGGCGGGTGAGAGCACTGAAGCTTTCTTT. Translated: CASRAGESTEAFF.

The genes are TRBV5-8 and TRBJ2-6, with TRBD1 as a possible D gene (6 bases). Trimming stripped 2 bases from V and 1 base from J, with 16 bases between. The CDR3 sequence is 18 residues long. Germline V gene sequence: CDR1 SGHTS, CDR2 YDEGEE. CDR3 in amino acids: CASSFRGVGRSGANVLTF. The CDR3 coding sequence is TGTGCCAGCAGCTTCAGGGGTGTGGGGCGGTCTGGGGCCAACGTCCTGACTTTC.

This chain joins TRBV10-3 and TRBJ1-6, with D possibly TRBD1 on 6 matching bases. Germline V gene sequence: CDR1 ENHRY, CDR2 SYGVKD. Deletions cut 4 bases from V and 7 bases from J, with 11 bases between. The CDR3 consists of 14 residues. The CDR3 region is CAISADRLNSPLHF. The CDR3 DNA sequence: TGTGCCATCAGTGCCGACAGGTTGAATTCACCCCTCCACTTT.

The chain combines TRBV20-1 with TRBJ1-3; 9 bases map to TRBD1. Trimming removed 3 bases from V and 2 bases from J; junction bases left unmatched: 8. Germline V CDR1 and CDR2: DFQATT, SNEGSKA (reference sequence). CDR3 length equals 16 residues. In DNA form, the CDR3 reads TGCAGTGCTAGTATTGTGGGACAGGGTCCTGGAAACACCATATATTTT. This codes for CSASIVGQGPGNTIYF.

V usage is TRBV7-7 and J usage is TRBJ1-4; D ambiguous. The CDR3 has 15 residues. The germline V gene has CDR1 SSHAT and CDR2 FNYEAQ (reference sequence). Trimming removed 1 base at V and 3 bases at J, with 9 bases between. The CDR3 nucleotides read TGTGCCAGCAGCTTAGGGCGGGAGGCTAATGAAAAACTGTTTTTT. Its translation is CASSLGREANEKLFF.

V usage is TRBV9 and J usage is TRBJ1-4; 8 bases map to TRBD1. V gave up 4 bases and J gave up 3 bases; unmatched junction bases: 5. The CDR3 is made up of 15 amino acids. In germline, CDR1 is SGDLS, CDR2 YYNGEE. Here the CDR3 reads CASSIEQGANEKLFF. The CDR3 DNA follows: TGTGCCAGCAGCATAGAACAGGGGGCTAATGAAAAACTGTTTTTT.

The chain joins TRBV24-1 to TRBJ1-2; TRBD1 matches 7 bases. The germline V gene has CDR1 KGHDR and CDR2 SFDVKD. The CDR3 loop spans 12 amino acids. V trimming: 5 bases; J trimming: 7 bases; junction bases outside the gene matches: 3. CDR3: CATSAGQLGYTF. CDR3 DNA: TGTGCCACCAGTGCGGGACAGCTTGGCTACACCTTC.

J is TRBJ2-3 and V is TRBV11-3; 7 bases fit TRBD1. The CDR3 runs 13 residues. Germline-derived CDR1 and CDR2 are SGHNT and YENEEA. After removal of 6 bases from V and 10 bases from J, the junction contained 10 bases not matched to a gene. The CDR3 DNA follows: TGTGCCAGCAGAGACCGGGACAGCGATCCGCAGTATTTT. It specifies CASRDRDSDPQYF.

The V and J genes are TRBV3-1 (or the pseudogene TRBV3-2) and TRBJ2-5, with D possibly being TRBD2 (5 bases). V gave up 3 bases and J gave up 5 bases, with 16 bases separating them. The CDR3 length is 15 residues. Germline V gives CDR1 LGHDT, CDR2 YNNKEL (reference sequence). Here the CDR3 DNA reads TGTGCCAGCAGCCACCGCCGGGATGTATTCGAGACCCAGTACTTC. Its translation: CASSHRRDVFETQYF.

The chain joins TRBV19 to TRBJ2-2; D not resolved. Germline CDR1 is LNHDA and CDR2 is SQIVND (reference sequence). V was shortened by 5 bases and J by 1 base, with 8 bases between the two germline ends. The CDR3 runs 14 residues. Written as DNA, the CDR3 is TGTGCCAGTAGTGGCGCTCTGAACACCGGGGAGCTGTTTTTT. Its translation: CASSGALNTGELFF.

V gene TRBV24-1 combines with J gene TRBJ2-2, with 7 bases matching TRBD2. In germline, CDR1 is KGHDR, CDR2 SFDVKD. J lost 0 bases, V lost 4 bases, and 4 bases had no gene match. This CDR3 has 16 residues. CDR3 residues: CATSEERDANTGELFF. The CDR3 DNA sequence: TGTGCCACCAGTGAAGAGCGGGACGCGAACACCGGGGAGCTGTTTTTT.

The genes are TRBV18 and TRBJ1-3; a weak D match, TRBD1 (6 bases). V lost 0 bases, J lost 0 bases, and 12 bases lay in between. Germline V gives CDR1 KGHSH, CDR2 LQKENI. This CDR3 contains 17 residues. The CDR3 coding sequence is TGTGCCAGCTCACCACCGGGGCAGGGGAGCTCTGGAAACACCATATATTTT. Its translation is CASSPPGQGSSGNTIYF.

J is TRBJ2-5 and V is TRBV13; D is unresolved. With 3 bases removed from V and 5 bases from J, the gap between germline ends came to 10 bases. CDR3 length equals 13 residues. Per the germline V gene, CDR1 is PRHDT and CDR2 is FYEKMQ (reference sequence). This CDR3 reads CASSFSGGETQYF. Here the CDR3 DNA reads TGTGCCAGCAGCTTCTCGGGTGGGGAGACCCAGTACTTC.

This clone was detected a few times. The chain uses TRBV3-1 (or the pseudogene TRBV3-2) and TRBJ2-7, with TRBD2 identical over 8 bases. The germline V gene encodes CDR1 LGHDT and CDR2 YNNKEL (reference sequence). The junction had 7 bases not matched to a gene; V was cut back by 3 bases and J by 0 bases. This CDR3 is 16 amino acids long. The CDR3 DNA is TGTGCCAGCAGCCACTGGGCGGGAGGAAACTCCTACGAGCAGTACTTC. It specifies CASSHWAGGNSYEQYF.